What follows are 27 T cell receptor beta chains derived from one specimen sequenced in a study of identical twins. TCRdb reanalysed the 5' RACE reads using MiXCR and keeps one entry per CDR3 protein. The table has nearly 650,000 distinct CDR3 sequences, 7.1% seen once; the top ten hold less than 2%. The data also belong to a second study, concerning yellow fever vaccine responses in identical twins.

The sequencing input was PBMCs. The source is a woman between 18 and 30 years old in good health.

In its sample, this clonotype was seen many times. The chain links TRBV27 to TRBJ2-1; no clear D. The CDR3 has 12 residues. Germline CDR1 reads MNHEY; CDR2 reads SMNVEV (reference sequence). The V gene lost 3 bases and the J gene lost 5 bases, with 5 bases spanning the gap. The CDR3 protein is CASSFYDNEQFF. The CDR3 DNA is TGTGCCAGCAGTTTCTATGACAATGAGCAGTTCTTC.

The chain employs TRBV7-9 and TRBJ2-1; perhaps D is TRBD1 or TRBD2 (5 bases each). The CDR3 contains 15 residues. V gave up 0 bases and J gave up 7 bases, with 13 bases separating them. The germline V gene encodes CDR1 SEHNR and CDR2 FQNEAQ (reference sequence). CDR3 amino acids: CASSLARGVGNEQFF. CDR3 nucleotide sequence: TGTGCCAGCAGCTTAGCGAGGGGTGTTGGGAATGAGCAGTTCTTC.

This clonotype was detected many times. The J gene is TRBJ2-3, the V gene TRBV7-6; D call uncertain. V dropped 1 base and J dropped 2 bases, with 10 bases sitting between them. The germline CDR1 and CDR2 sequences are SGHVS and FNYEAQ. The CDR3 loop spans 15 amino acids. CDR3 loop: CASSLDPADTDTQYF. The CDR3 DNA follows: TGTGCCAGCAGCTTAGATCCAGCAGACACAGATACGCAGTATTTT.

The V call is TRBV3-1, the J call TRBJ2-2, with TRBD2 identical over 9 bases. The CDR3 covers 13 residues. Germline loops: CDR1 LGHDT, CDR2 YNNKEL (reference sequence). Losses at the gene ends were 10 bases for V and 5 bases for J; bases not matched to a gene: 5. The CDR3 region has the DNA TGTGCCACTGTAGCGGGGGTGACCGGGGAGCTGTTTTTT. Translation gives CATVAGVTGELFF.

This clonotype showed up many times. The CDR3 protein is CASRPTAGELFF. In DNA, the CDR3 is TGTGCCAGCAGGCCTACCGCCGGGGAGCTGTTTTTT. The chain joins TRBV3-1 to TRBJ2-2; D is uncertain. Germline assignment: CDR1 LGHDT and CDR2 YNNKEL (reference sequence). Trimming stripped 6 bases from V and 6 bases from J, with 8 bases between. The CDR3 has 12 amino acids.

This clonotype was counted between two and nine times. The gene calls are TRBV12-3 or TRBV12-4 and TRBJ2-1, with D possibly matching TRBD1 (6 bases). With 3 bases removed from V and 12 bases from J, the gap between germline ends came to 21 bases. The CDR3 length is 15 residues. The CDR3 sequence: CASSFVTGARGGQFF. As DNA, the CDR3 is TGTGCCAGCAGTTTCGTAACTGGTGCTAGAGGGGGGCAGTTCTTC.

This clonotype was counted only a few times. This rearrangement joins TRBV10-3 to TRBJ2-5; 8 bases align to TRBD1. Germline CDR1 is ENHRY and CDR2 is SYGVKD. The CDR3 consists of 16 residues. V lost 2 bases and J lost 1; bases outside the gene matches: 6. CDR3 in amino acids: CAISETDDRGQETQYF. CDR3 DNA sequence: TGTGCCATCAGTGAGACCGATGACAGGGGCCAAGAGACCCAGTACTTC.

This clonotype was picked up a small number of times. The chain employs TRBV7-9 and TRBJ2-5; possible D gene TRBD2, 5 bases. The CDR3 loop spans 14 amino acids. From germline, CDR1 is SEHNR and CDR2 FQNEAQ (reference sequence). Trimming stripped 3 bases from V and 5 bases from J, with 13 bases between. CDR3 nucleotide sequence: TGTGCCAGCAGCTTCCGGGAAAGCCAGGAGACCCAGTACTTC. Its translation is CASSFRESQETQYF.

The table lists this clonotype with a few counts. This chain uses TRBV24-1 with TRBJ2-2, with TRBD1 matching over 9 bases. The V segment lost 3 bases and the J segment 7 bases; nucleotides outside the gene matches: 11. From germline, CDR1 is KGHDR and CDR2 SFDVKD. The CDR3 contains 17 residues. The CDR3 DNA sequence: TGTGCCACCAGTGATGCCACCGGGACAGGGCTCCTCGGGGAGCTGTTTTTT. Protein: CATSDATGTGLLGELFF.

This clonotype was observed many times. The rearrangement uses TRBV5-1 and TRBJ2-1; the match to TRBD1 covers 7 bases. Germline V gene sequence: CDR1 SGHRS, CDR2 YFSETQ. V was pared by 3 bases and J by 8 bases, with 8 bases of the junction left unmatched. The length of the CDR3 is 14 residues. CDR3 sequence (DNA): TGCGCCAGCAGCTCCGGACAGGATTGGGATGAGCAGTTCTTC. It encodes CASSSGQDWDEQFF. Looking up the rest from reference TRBV5-1 and TRBJ2-1 gives the full variable domain: KAGVTQTPRYLIKTRGQQVTLSCSPISGHRSVSWYQQTPGQGLQFLFEYFSETQRNKGNFPGRFSGRQFSNSRSEMNVSTLELGDSALYLCASSSGQDWDEQFFGPGTRLTVL.

This clonotype showed up just a few times. The rearrangement links TRBV5-1 to TRBJ1-1, with 7 bases identical to TRBD1. V gave up 3 bases and J gave up 0 bases; unmatched junction bases: 8. Germline V gene lookup returns CDR1 SGHRS and CDR2 YFSETQ. The CDR3 length is 16 residues. The CDR3 is CASSSQGGGMNTEAFF. The CDR3 coding sequence is TGCGCCAGCAGCTCCCAGGGGGGAGGTATGAACACTGAAGCTTTCTTT.

This clonotype was counted a few times. The V gene is TRBV6-1, the J gene TRBJ2-5; the match to TRBD1 covers 7 bases. Germline loops: CDR1 MNHNS, CDR2 SASEGT. CDR3 length: 14 residues. V lost 4 bases, J lost 5 bases, and 7 bases stayed unmatched. The CDR3 sequence is CASSGNRGGETQYF. In DNA, the CDR3 is TGTGCCAGCAGTGGCAACAGGGGCGGGGAGACCCAGTACTTC.

This clonotype has a count of ten or more. This chain links TRBV5-1 with TRBJ1-2; the match to TRBD1 covers 7 bases. Germline lookup yields CDR1 SGHRS and CDR2 YFSETQ. V shed 3 bases, J shed 6 bases, and the junction held 2 bases outside the gene matches. The CDR3 is 12 residues long. In DNA, the CDR3 is TGCGCCAGCAGCTACGGACAGGATGGCTACACCTTC. The encoded protein is CASSYGQDGYTF.

The chain recombines TRBV7-9 with TRBJ2-1; 10 positions agree with TRBD1. The length of the CDR3 is 16 residues. Germline V CDR1 and CDR2: SEHNR, FQNEAQ (reference sequence). The J segment lost 7 bases and the V segment lost 8 bases, leaving 14 bases of the junction unmatched. CDR3 in amino acids: CASGPLPGTGVNEQFF. The CDR3 region has the DNA TGTGCCAGCGGACCCCTACCCGGGACAGGGGTTAATGAGCAGTTCTTC.

The CDR3: CASRLSPYSPEAFF. DNA of the CDR3: TGCGCCAGCAGGCTGTCCCCCTACTCGCCTGAAGCTTTCTTT. This chain connects TRBV5-1 to TRBJ1-1, with D hard to call. This CDR3 has 14 amino acids. The germline CDR1 and CDR2 sequences are SGHRS and YFSETQ. Between the trimmed V and J ends, which lost 5 bases and 6 bases, there was a span of 17 bases.

The chain couples TRBV29-1 to TRBJ2-5, with a tentative D call TRBD2 (6 bases). The germline V and J ends were trimmed by 6 bases and 3 bases, with 14 bases remaining between them. The CDR3 spans 13 residues. Germline V gene lookup returns CDR1 SQVTM and CDR2 ANQGSEA. The CDR3: CSVAGRLKETQYF. The CDR3 DNA reads as TGCAGCGTCGCGGGACGGCTTAAAGAGACCCAGTACTTC.

V gene TRBV6-1 combines with J gene TRBJ2-7; 12 bases match TRBD2. Trimming cost V 4 bases and J 4 bases; bases outside gene matches: 8. The CDR3 covers 16 residues. The V gene's germline CDR1 is MNHNS and CDR2 SASEGT. For the CDR3, the DNA is TGTGCCAGCAGTGCACCGACTAGCGGGAGAGGGTACGAGCAGTACTTC. Its protein product is CASSAPTSGRGYEQYF.

The table lists this clonotype with many counts. The rearrangement links TRBV11-2 to TRBJ2-1; 11 bases agree with TRBD2. Germline CDR1 SGHAT, CDR2 FQNNGV. J lost 0 bases, V lost 6 bases, and 1 base had no gene match. This CDR3 spans 15 amino acids. CDR3 region: CASSTSGSSYNEQFF. CDR3 nucleotide sequence: TGTGCCAGCAGTACTAGCGGGAGCTCCTACAATGAGCAGTTCTTC. Full variable domain (rest looked up from reference TRBV11-2 and TRBJ2-1): EAGVAQSPRYKIIEKRQSVAFWCNPISGHATLYWYQQILGQGPKLLIQFQNNGVVDDSQLPKDRFSAERLKGVDSTLKIQPAKLEDSAVYLCASSTSGSSYNEQFFGPGTRLTVL.

This chain links TRBV5-1 with TRBJ2-4; tentatively, D is TRBD2 (6 bases). Germline lookup yields CDR1 SGHRS and CDR2 YFSETQ. Trimming removed 3 bases at V and 5 bases at J, with 12 bases between. The CDR3 sequence is 14 residues long. In nucleotides, the CDR3 is TGCGCCAGCAGCTCCGGCAGCGGGCAAAACATTCAGTACTTC. This gives the protein CASSSGSGQNIQYF.

The V gene is TRBV7-9, the J gene TRBJ2-2, with TRBD1 identical over 8 bases. The CDR3 loop spans 17 amino acids. The germline V gene encodes CDR1 SEHNR and CDR2 FQNEAQ (reference sequence). J gave up 5 bases and V 6 bases, and 14 bases lay outside the gene matches. The CDR3 region is CASRPKGQEKHTGELFF. For the CDR3, the DNA is TGTGCCAGCAGGCCTAAGGGACAGGAGAAACATACCGGGGAGCTGTTTTTT.

The gene calls are TRBV18 and TRBJ2-5; TRBD1 agrees at 7 bases. This CDR3 has 17 residues. Germline loops: CDR1 KGHSH, CDR2 LQKENI. The J segment lost 0 bases and the V segment lost 3 bases, leaving 10 bases of the junction unmatched. This CDR3 reads CASSPPTGDGYQETQYF. The DNA of the CDR3 is TGTGCCAGCTCACCTCCCACAGGGGACGGTTACCAAGAGACCCAGTACTTC.

Ten or more counts support this clonotype. The chain recombines TRBV14 with TRBJ1-6; D perhaps matches TRBD1 (5 bases). V was cut by 4 bases and J by 6 bases, with 13 bases left in between. CDR1 and CDR2 from the germline V gene are SGHDN and FVKESK. The CDR3 runs to 15 residues. The CDR3 bases are TGTGCCAGCAGCCTCTCCCTGACAGTTAATTCACCCCTCCACTTT. This gives the protein CASSLSLTVNSPLHF.

The sample holds many counts of this clonotype. V is TRBV4-1 and J is TRBJ2-4; the match to TRBD1 covers 8 bases. The CDR3 runs to 15 residues. With 3 bases clipped from V and 6 bases from J, the junction kept 7 bases outside the gene matches. Germline V gives CDR1 MGHRA, CDR2 YSYEKL. The CDR3 sequence: CASSQMTGVGNIQYF. CDR3 in DNA: TGCGCCAGCAGCCAGATGACAGGGGTCGGAAACATTCAGTACTTC.

The chain couples TRBV7-9 to TRBJ2-5; D not resolved. The V gene's germline CDR1 is SEHNR and CDR2 FQNEAQ (reference sequence). Trimming cost V 7 bases and J 4 bases, with 13 bases left between them. The CDR3 covers 13 residues. For the CDR3, the DNA is TGTGCCAGCAAACGGCCCAGTGGAGAGACCCAGTACTTC. Encoded protein: CASKRPSGETQYF.

This clonotype was found a few times. CDR3: CASSPDLQGVNEQFF. The DNA of the CDR3 is TGTGCCAGCAGCCCGGATTTGCAGGGGGTCAATGAGCAGTTCTTC. V gene TRBV7-3 combines with J gene TRBJ2-1, with 7 nucleotides matching TRBD1. CDR3 length equals 15 residues. In germline, CDR1 is SGHTA, CDR2 FQGTGA. The V and J ends lost 5 bases and 6 bases, in that order; junction bases with no gene match: 10.

This clonotype turned up a few times. The chain recombines TRBV20-1 with TRBJ1-4; TRBD1 matches 10 bases. Germline CDR1 DFQATT, CDR2 SNEGSKA (reference sequence). V was pared by 3 bases and J by 5 bases, with 3 bases of the junction left unmatched. The CDR3 loop spans 14 amino acids. CDR3: CSASGTGVNEKLFF. CDR3 nucleotide sequence: TGCAGTGCTAGCGGGACAGGGGTAAATGAAAAACTGTTTTTT.

This clonotype occurred a few times. V usage is TRBV6-2 or TRBV6-3 and J usage is TRBJ2-1; either TRBD1 or TRBD2 may fit D (5 bases each). The germline V gene has CDR1 MNHEY and CDR2 SVGEGT. The CDR3 is made up of 16 amino acids. Between the trimmed V and J ends, which lost 0 bases and 8 bases, there was a span of 17 bases. CDR3 in amino acids: CASSYSISSRGDEQFF. As DNA, the CDR3 is TGTGCCAGCAGTTACTCGATTAGCTCTCGGGGCGATGAGCAGTTCTTC.